The source of this T cell receptor (beta chain) is a study of shared clonotypes between healthy human individuals. Positively selected for CCR7, the CD45RO-negative cells used as naive CD8 cells excluded terminally differentiated effector memory CD45RA+ cells. Clones were read by immunoSEQ multiplex PCR, and TCRdb kept only the in-frame ones, dropping some. This repertoire shows around 1,900,000 clones, roughly 93% found once; its top ten account for less than 2%. This TCR came from a man aged 18 to 35 in good health. Some clones in this sample may be carry-over from other donors' samples. Sequenced material: naive CD8+ T cells from PBMCs.

CDR3 coding DNA: TGTGCCAGCAGTTACCAGGGGGAATACACCGGGGAGCTGTTTTTT. Amino acid sequence: CASSYQGEYTGELFF. The gene calls are TRBV6-5 and TRBJ2-2, with TRBD1 matching over 7 bases. Unmatched junction bases numbered 3, after V lost 2 bases and J lost 3 bases. Per the germline V gene, CDR1 is MNHEY and CDR2 is SVGAGI. The CDR3 sequence is 15 residues long.